This T cell receptor (beta chain) comes out of a study of shared T cell receptors in the human thymus. Sequencing used immunoSEQ multiplex PCR; TCRdb keeps in-frame clones, though not all of them. Of about 500,000 clones in the sample, approximately 80% were seen once. This CDR3 contains 15 residues. J lost 9 bases, V lost 2 bases, and 5 bases had no gene match. Germline V gene sequence: CDR1 GTSNPN, CDR2 SVGIG (reference sequence). In addition, the sample was reused for a study of human thymus T cells. Turning to that study: Repertoires sampled from thymus and blood appeared biased in V and J gene usage.

The sample was thymocytes. The source is a boy in the first two years of life with a congenital heart defect. The chain recombines TRBV30 with TRBJ2-1; 15 bases map to TRBD2. CDR3 DNA sequence: TGTGCCTGGAGTCGGACTAGCGGGAGGGCCACTGAGCAGTTCTTC. Amino acid sequence: CAWSRTSGRATEQFF.